The rows below give T cell receptor beta chains drawn from one sample of a study of CD8+CD57+ T cells in acquired aplastic anemia. TCRdb fed the reads into MiXCR, producing one record per CDR3 protein. This sample yields roughly 500,000 distinct CDR3 sequences, of which less than 35% are seen a single time; around 0.82% belongs to the top ten. The source material was sorted CD4+, CD8+, or CD8+CD57+ T cells (not recorded which) from PBMCs. Receptor source: a human donor with aplastic anemia. Both conserved end residues are part of each CDR3. The order of the fields is clone size, V gene, J gene, D gene, CDR3 DNA, CDR3 protein. D genes are given only for firm matches. The size entry is marked missing in some rows and otherwise reads once, few, many or a size class.

abundance: many
v_gene: TRBV20-1
j_gene: TRBJ1-5
d_gene: -
CDR3nt: TGCAGTGCTAGAGTGGGTTCCTCCCAGCCCCAGCATTTT
CDR3aa: CSARVGSSQPQHF

abundance: many
v_gene: TRBV7-9
j_gene: TRBJ1-6
d_gene: -
CDR3nt: TGTGCCAGCAGCCAGGGACAAATAAGGTCACCCCTCCACTTT
CDR3aa: CASSQGQIRSPLHF

abundance: -
v_gene: TRBV29-1
j_gene: TRBJ2-3
d_gene: TRBD2
CDR3nt: TGCAGCGCTGAACCAACTAGCGGCACAGATACGCAGTATTTT
CDR3aa: CSAEPTSGTDTQYF

abundance: many
v_gene: TRBV12-3/TRBV12-4
j_gene: TRBJ1-5
d_gene: -
CDR3nt: TGTGCCAGCAGCCGGGACGCCGCGGAGCCCCAGCATTTT
CDR3aa: CASSRDAAEPQHF

abundance: -
v_gene: TRBV25-1
j_gene: TRBJ1-1
d_gene: -
CDR3nt: TGTGCCAGCAGTTTTTTGCAGCAGGGGAGCACTGAAGCTTTCTTT
CDR3aa: CASSFLQQGSTEAFF

abundance: -
v_gene: TRBV10-1
j_gene: TRBJ2-2
d_gene: -
CDR3nt: TGTGCCAGCAGTTACAGGACTCCGAGGACCGGGGAGCTGTTTTTT
CDR3aa: CASSYRTPRTGELFF

abundance: -
v_gene: TRBV9
j_gene: TRBJ2-3
d_gene: TRBD2
CDR3nt: TGTGCCAGCAGCGTCGGACTCGGACTAGCGGGAGACGCGCAGTATTTT
CDR3aa: CASSVGLGLAGDAQYF

abundance: few
v_gene: TRBV12-3/TRBV12-4
j_gene: TRBJ2-5
d_gene: TRBD2
CDR3nt: TGTGCCAGCAGTTTAGGTGGCGGGGGGCCTGGAGAGACCCAGTACTTC
CDR3aa: CASSLGGGGPGETQYF

abundance: -
v_gene: TRBV10-3
j_gene: TRBJ1-5
d_gene: -
CDR3nt: TGTGCCATCAGTCGGCATAGCAATCAGCCCCAGCATTTT
CDR3aa: CAISRHSNQPQHF

abundance: -
v_gene: TRBV6-2/TRBV6-3
j_gene: TRBJ2-5
d_gene: -
CDR3nt: TGTGCCAGCAGTTATAGTGGGATAGTGGAGACCCAGTACTTC
CDR3aa: CASSYSGIVETQYF

abundance: -
v_gene: TRBV10-3
j_gene: TRBJ2-5
d_gene: -
CDR3nt: TGTGCCATCAGTGATGGGGACGGTGAGACCCAGTACTTC
CDR3aa: CAISDGDGETQYF

abundance: -
v_gene: TRBV15
j_gene: TRBJ2-7
d_gene: TRBD1
CDR3nt: TGTGCCACCAGCCATAGGACAGGGTCCTACGAGCAGTACTTC
CDR3aa: CATSHRTGSYEQYF

abundance: many
v_gene: TRBV15
j_gene: TRBJ2-1
d_gene: -
CDR3nt: TGTGCCACCAGCAGAGATTCTCAGTGGTCGTACAATGAGCAGTTCTTC
CDR3aa: CATSRDSQWSYNEQFF

abundance: few
v_gene: TRBV7-2
j_gene: TRBJ2-5
d_gene: TRBD1
CDR3nt: TGTGCCAGCAGACAGGGGGGAGGAAACCAAGAGACCCAGTACTTC
CDR3aa: CASRQGGGNQETQYF

abundance: few
v_gene: TRBV5-1
j_gene: TRBJ1-1
d_gene: TRBD1
CDR3nt: TGCGCCAGCAGCGAAGGGACAGGGGCTGACCGGGAAGCTTTCTTT
CDR3aa: CASSEGTGADREAFF